This T cell receptor beta chain was documented in a study of CD4 and CD8 cells across lung adenocarcinoma regions. V was clipped by 0 bases and J by 6 bases, with 16 bases between them. The CDR3 loop spans 16 amino acids. Germline assignment: CDR1 SGHTA and CDR2 FQGTGA. Localized lung adenocarcinoma, a non-small cell lung cancer, affected the donors. TCRdb processed the PCR reads anew with MiXCR; each CDR3 protein has one entry. The sample lists about 20,000 distinct CDR3 sequences, 54% occurring once. There are a few counts of this clonotype. This TCR was recovered from a female donor with lung adenocarcinoma. The CD4 and CD8 labels of this study may be unreliable. The chain links TRBV7-3 to TRBJ2-3; TRBD1 might be the D (6 bases). Material for sequencing was CD8+ T cells from the center of a lung tumor. Written as DNA, the CDR3 is TGTGCCAGCAGCTTAACAGCAGGGGAAAGGATGGATACGCAGTATTTT. Translating it yields CASSLTAGERMDTQYF.